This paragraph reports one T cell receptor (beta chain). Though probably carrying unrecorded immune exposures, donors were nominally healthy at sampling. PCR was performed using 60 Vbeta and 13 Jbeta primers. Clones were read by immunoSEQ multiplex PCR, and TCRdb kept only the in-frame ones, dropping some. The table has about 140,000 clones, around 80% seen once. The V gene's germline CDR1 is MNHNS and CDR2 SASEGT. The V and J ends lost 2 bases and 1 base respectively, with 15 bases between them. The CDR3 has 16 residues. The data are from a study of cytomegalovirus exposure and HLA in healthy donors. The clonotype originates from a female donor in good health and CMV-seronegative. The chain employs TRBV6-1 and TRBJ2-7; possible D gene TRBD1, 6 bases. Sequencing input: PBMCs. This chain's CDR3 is CASSETAGTGSYEQYF. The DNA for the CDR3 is TGTGCCAGCAGTGAAACGGCGGGTACAGGGTCCTACGAGCAGTACTTC.